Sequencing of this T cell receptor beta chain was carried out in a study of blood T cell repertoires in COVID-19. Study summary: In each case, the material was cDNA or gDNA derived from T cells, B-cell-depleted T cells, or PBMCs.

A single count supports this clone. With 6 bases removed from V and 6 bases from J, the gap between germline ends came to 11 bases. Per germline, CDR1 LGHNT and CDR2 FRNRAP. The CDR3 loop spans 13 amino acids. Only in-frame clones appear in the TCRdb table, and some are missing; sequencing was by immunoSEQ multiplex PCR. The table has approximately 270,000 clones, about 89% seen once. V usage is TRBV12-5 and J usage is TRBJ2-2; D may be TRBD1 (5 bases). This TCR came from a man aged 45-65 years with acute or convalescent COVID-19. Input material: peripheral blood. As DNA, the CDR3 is TGTGCTAGTGGCCTGGACATTTCCGGGGAGCTGTTTTTT. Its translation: CASGLDISGELFF.